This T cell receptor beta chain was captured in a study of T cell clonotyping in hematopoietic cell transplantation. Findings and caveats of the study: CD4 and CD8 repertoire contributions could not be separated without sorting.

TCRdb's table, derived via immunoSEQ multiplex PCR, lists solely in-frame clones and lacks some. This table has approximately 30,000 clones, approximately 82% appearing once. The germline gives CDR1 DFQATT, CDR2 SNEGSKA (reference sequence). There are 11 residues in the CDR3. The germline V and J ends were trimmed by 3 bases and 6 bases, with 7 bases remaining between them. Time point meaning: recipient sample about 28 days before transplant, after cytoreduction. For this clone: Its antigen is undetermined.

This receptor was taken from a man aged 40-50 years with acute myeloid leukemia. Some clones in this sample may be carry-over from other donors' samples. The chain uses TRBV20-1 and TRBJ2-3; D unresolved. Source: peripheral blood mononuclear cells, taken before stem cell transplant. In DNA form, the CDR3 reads TGCAGTGCTAGCGAGCATGATACGCAGTATTTT. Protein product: CSASEHDTQYF.